The T cell receptor (beta chain) described here comes from a study of shared clonotypes between healthy human individuals. This clone was counted a single time. Its antigen is not identified. The study, taken as a whole, reports: A generally larger estimated richness was seen in naive subsets than in memory subsets.

Here immunoSEQ multiplex PCR was the method, and the copy in TCRdb shows in-frame clones only, minus some. This sample carries over a million clones, around 78% of them seen once, and the ten largest clones take roughly 0.61%. Trimming shortened V by 9 bases and J by 3 bases, and 14 bases separated the two germline ends. There are 14 residues in the CDR3. Germline CDR1 is MRHNA and CDR2 is SNTAGT. This clonotype was obtained from a young man in good health. Some clones in this sample may be carry-over from other donors' samples. The rearrangement links TRBV6-4 to TRBJ2-2; D is possibly TRBD2 (5 bases). The sequenced sample consisted of memory CD4+ T cells from PBMCs. This sample's subset: CD45RA-negative fraction. The chain's CDR3 is CARPGAGYTGELFF. In DNA form, the CDR3 reads TGTGCCAGACCAGGTGCGGGTTACACCGGGGAGCTGTTTTTT.